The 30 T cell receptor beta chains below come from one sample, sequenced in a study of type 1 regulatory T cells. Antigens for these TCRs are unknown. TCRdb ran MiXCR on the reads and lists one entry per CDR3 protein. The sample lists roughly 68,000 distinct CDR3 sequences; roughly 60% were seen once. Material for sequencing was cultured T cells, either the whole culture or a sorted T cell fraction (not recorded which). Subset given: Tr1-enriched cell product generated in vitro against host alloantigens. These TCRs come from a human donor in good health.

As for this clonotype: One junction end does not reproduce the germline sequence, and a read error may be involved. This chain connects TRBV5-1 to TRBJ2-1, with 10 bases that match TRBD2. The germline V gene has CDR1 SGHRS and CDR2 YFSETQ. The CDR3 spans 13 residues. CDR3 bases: TGCGCCAGCAGCTTGGACCCTAGCGGGAGTCGGTACTTC. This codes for CASSLDPSGSRYF.

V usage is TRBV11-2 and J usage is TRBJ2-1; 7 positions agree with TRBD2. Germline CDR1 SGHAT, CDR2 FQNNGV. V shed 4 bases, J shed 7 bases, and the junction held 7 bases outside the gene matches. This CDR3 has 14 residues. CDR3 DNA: TGTGCCAGCAGCTACTATAGCGGGCTTAATGAGCAGTTCTTC. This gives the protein CASSYYSGLNEQFF.

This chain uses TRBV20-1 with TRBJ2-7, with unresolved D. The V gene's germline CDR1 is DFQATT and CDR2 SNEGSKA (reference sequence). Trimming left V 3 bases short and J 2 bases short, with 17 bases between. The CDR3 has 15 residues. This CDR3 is CSARSLGAFPYEQYF. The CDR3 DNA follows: TGCAGTGCTAGGAGTTTGGGCGCGTTCCCCTACGAGCAGTACTTC.

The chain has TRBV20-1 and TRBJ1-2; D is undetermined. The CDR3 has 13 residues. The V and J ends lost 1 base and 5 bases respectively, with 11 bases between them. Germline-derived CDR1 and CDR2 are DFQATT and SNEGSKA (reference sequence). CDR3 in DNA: TGCAGTGCTAGAGCCGGACTGGGGTATGGCTACACCTTC. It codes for CSARAGLGYGYTF.

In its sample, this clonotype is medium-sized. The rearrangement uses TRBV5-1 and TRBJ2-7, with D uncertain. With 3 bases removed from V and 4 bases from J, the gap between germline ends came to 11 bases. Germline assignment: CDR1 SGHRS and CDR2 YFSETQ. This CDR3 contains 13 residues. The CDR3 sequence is CASSSTSTYEQYF. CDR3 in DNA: TGCGCCAGCAGCTCGACATCTACTTACGAGCAGTACTTC.

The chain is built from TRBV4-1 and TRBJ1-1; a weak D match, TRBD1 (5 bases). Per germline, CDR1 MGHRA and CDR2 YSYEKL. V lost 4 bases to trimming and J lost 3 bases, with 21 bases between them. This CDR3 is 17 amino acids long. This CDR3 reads CASSPSLGERADTEAFF. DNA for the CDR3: TGCGCCAGCAGCCCATCCTTGGGGGAAAGGGCGGACACTGAAGCTTTCTTT.

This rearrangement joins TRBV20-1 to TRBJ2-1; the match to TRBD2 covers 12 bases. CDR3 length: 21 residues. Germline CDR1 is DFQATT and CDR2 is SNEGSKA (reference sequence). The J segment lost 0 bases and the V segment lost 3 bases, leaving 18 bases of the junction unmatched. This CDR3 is CSASAISRGWTSGDSYNEQFF. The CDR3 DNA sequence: TGCAGTGCTAGTGCCATTAGTCGGGGGTGGACTAGCGGGGACTCCTACAATGAGCAGTTCTTC.

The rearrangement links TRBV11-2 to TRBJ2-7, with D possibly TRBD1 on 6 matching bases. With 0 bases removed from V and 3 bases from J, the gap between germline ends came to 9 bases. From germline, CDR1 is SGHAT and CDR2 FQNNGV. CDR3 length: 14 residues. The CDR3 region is CASSLDDRNYEQYF. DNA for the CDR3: TGTGCCAGCAGCTTAGACGACAGGAACTACGAGCAGTACTTC.

CDR3 sequence: CASSVSGSLSYEQYF. CDR3 DNA sequence: TGCGCCAGCAGCGTAAGCGGGAGCCTCTCCTACGAGCAGTACTTC. The chain recombines TRBV5-1 with TRBJ2-7; TRBD2 matches 8 bases. The V gene's germline CDR1 is SGHRS and CDR2 YFSETQ. V lost 4 bases to trimming and J lost 0 bases; unmatched junction nucleotides: 6. The CDR3 spans 15 residues.

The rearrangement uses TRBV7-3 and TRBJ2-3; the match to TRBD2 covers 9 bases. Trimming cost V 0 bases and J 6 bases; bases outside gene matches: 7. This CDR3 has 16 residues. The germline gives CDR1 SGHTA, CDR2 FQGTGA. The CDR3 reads CASSLTSSGSGDTQYF. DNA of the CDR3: TGTGCCAGCAGCTTAACGAGTAGCGGGAGCGGGGATACGCAGTATTTT.

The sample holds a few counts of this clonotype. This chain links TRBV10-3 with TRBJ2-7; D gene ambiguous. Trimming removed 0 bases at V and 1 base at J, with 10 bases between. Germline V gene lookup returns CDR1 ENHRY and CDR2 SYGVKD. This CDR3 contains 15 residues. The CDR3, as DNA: TGTGCCATCAGTGAGTCGATTCTACAATCCTACGAGCAGTACTTC. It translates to CAISESILQSYEQYF.

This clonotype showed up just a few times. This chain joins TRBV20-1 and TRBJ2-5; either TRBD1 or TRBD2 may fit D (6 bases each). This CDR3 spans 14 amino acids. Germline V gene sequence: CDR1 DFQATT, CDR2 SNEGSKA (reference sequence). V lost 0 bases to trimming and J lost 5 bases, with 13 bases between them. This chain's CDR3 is CSARDTGAGETQYF. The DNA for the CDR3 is TGCAGTGCTAGAGATACGGGGGCGGGCGAGACCCAGTACTTC.

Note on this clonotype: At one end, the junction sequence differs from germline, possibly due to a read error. CDR3 residues: CSVSTKNYGHTF. CDR3 DNA: TGCAGCGTTAGCACTAAGAACTATGGCCACACCTTC. The rearrangement joins TRBV29-1 to TRBJ1-2; D is unresolved. The length of the CDR3 is 12 residues. CDR1 is SQVTM and CDR2 is ANQGSEA in the germline V gene.

The CDR3 DNA follows: TGTGCCAGCAGTGATACGGGACAGGGCTACGAGCAGTACTTC. It specifies CASSDTGQGYEQYF. V and J are TRBV27 and TRBJ2-7; 9 positions match TRBD1. Germline V lookup: CDR1 MNHEY, CDR2 SMNVEV (reference sequence). The CDR3 has 14 residues. With V trimmed by 5 bases and J by 3 bases, 5 bases remained unmatched.

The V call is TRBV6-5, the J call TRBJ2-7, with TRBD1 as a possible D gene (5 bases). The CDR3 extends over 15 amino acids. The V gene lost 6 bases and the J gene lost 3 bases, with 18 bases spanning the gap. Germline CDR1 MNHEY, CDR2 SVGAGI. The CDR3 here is CASSLRVNMGYEQYF. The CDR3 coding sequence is TGTGCCAGCAGCCTCAGGGTAAATATGGGCTACGAGCAGTACTTC.

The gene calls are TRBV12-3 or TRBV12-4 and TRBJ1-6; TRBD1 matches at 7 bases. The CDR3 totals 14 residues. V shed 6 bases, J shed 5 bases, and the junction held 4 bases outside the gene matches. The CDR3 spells CASSLGTDNSPLHF. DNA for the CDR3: TGTGCCAGCAGCCTCGGGACAGATAATTCACCCCTCCACTTT.

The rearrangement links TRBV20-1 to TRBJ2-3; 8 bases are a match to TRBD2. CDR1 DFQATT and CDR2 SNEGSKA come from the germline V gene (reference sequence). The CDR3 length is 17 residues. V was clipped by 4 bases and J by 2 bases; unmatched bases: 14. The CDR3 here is CSATGTMSGSDTDTQYF. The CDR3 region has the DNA TGCAGTGCTACCGGGACGATGAGCGGGAGTGACACAGATACGCAGTATTTT.

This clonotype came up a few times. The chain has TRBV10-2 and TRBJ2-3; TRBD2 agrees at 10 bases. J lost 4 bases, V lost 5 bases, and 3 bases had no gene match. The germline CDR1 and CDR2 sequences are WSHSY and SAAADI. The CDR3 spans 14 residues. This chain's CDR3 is CASSPSGGADTQYF. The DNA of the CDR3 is TGCGCCAGCAGTCCTAGCGGGGGAGCAGATACGCAGTATTTT.

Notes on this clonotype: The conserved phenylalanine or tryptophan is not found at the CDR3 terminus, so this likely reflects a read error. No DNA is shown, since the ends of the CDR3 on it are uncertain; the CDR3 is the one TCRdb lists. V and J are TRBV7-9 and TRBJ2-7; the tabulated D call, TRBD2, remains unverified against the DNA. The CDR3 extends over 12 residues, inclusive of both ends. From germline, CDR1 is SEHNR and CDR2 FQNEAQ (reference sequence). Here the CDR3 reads CASSFTSGSEVL.

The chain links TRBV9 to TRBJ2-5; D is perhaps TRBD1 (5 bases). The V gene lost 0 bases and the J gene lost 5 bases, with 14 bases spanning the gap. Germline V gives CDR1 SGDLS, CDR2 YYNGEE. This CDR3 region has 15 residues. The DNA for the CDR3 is TGTGCCAGCAGCGTAGTCTCCTCAGGGATGGAGACCCAGTACTTC. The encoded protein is CASSVVSSGMETQYF. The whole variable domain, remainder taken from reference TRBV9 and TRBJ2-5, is DSGVTQTPKHLITATGQRVTLRCSPRSGDLSVYWYQQSLDQGLQFLIQYYNGEERAKGNILERFSAQQFPDLHSELNLSSLELGDSALYFCASSVVSSGMETQYFGPGTRLLVL.

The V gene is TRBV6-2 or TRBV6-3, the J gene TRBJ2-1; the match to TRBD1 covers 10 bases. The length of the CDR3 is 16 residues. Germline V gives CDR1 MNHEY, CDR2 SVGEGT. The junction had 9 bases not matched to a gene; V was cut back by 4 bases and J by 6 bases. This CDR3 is CASSFNPGQGFNEQFF. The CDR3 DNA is TGTGCCAGCAGTTTCAATCCGGGACAGGGGTTCAATGAGCAGTTCTTC.

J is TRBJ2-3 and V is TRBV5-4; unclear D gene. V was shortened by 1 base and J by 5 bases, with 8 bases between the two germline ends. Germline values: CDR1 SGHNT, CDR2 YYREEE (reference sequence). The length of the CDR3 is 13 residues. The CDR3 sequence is CASSLMWEDTQYF. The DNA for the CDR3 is TGTGCCAGCAGCTTGATGTGGGAAGATACGCAGTATTTT.

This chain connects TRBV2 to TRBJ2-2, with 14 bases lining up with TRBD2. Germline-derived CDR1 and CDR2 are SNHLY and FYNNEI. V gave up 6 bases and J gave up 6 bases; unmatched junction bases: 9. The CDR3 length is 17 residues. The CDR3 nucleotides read TGTGCCAGCAGAGCCGGGACTAGCGGGAGATTCCCCGGGGAGCTGTTTTTT. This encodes CASRAGTSGRFPGELFF.

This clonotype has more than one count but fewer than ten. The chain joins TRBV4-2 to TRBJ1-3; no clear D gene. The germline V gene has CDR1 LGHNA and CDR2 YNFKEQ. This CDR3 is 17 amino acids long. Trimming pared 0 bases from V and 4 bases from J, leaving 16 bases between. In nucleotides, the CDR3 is TGTGCCAGCAGCCAAGATGGTTCCGGGCTCGGCGGAAACACCATATATTTT. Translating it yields CASSQDGSGLGGNTIYF.

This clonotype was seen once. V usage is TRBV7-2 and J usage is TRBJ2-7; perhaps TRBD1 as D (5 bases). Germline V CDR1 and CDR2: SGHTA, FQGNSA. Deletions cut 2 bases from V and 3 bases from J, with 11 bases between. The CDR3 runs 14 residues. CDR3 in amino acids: CASSLSQAVYEQYF. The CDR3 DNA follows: TGTGCCAGCAGCTTATCACAGGCTGTCTACGAGCAGTACTTC.

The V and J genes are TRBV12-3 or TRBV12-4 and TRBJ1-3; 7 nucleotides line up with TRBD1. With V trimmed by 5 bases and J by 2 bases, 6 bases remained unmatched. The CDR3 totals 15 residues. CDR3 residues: CASSKDRLPGNTIYF. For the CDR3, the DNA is TGTGCCAGCAGTAAGGACAGGCTCCCTGGAAACACCATATATTTT.

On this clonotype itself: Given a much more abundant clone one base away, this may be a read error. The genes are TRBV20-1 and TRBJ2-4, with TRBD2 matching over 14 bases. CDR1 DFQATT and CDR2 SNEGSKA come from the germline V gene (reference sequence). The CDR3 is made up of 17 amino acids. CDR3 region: CSVRKGGLAGDGNIQYF. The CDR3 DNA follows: TGCAGTGTTAGAAAGGGGGGACTAGCGGGAGACGGAAACATTCAGTACTTC.

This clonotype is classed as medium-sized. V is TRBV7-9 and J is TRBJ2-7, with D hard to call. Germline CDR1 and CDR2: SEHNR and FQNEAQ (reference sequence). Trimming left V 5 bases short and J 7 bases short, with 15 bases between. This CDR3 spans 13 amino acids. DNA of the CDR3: TGTGCCAGCAGCCCCGGGCGTGGCGAGGAGCAGTACTTC. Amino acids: CASSPGRGEEQYF.

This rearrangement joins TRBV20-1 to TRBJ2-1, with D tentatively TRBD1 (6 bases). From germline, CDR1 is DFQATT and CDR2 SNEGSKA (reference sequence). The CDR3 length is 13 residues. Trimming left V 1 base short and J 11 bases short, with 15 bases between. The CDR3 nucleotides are TGCAGTGCTAGAGCGGCGGACAGTCCCCAGCAGTTCTTC. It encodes CSARAADSPQQFF.

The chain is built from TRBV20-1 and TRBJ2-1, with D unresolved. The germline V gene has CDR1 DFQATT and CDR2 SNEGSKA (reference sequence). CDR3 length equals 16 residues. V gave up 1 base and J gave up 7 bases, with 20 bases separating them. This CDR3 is CSARGAWFSSINEQFF. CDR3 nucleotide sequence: TGCAGTGCTAGAGGCGCCTGGTTCTCGTCTATTAATGAGCAGTTCTTC.